The entry that follows covers one T cell receptor beta chain sequence. Its antigen is unknown. The record has no base qualities; no much larger clone is one base away. CD8 naive samples consisted of CD45RO-negative cells that were positively selected for CCR7, yielding a CD45RA+CCR7+ population without TemRA cells. Healthy HIV-negative adults with no recently reported acute infections or vaccinations were included as donors. Every donor was a Caucasian adult residing in Nashville, Tennessee, USA. Blood was obtained by leukapheresis, after which PBMCs were separated by Ficoll-Histopaque density gradient centrifugation and cryopreserved in liquid nitrogen vapor phase. Analytical flow cytometry was used to check the purity and quantity of every magnetically sorted T cell population. From each sorted fraction, genomic DNA was isolated and quantified by UV absorbance on a Nanodrop 2000c. This entry comes from a study of shared clonotypes between healthy human individuals (dated by TCRdb to between 2020 and 2021). In the study overall: The cohort comprised two women and a few men aged 18 to 49 years. To estimate repertoire size and how much clonotypes are shared between individuals, the study performed deep sequencing of blood TCR repertoires from about 5 healthy adults. Different laboratories and diverse techniques were used to prepare libraries and sequence TCR repertoires, to increase sequencing depth and limit assay-specific biases. Leukapheresis yielded between about 0.94 and 9 billion PBMCs per donor. Per donor, three plates each were used for CD4 naive and CD4 memory, two for CD8 naive, and one for CD8 memory.

Cut back by 2 bases and 1 base, the V and J ends lie 7 bases apart. From a lookup of the germline V gene, CDR1 and CDR2 are SGHTS and YDEGEE. The CDR3 holds 13 amino acids from the cysteine to the phenylalanine. Left in the record is the CDR3 DNA by itself, 39 bases read in frame from the first base. Points the paper makes about the study in general: Compared with non-shared clonotypes, the clonotypes found in all four sorted-subset donors had higher generation probabilities. Around 5.4% of naive CD4, 3% to 3.5% of naive CD8, around 2.3% of memory CD4, and approximately 0.39% of memory CD8 clonotypes were shared across several donors. Sampling was restricted to blood, and TCR repertoires in tissue are likely to differ from TCR repertoires in blood. Rarefaction of sorted-subset datasets indicated incomplete sequencing despite the large sequencing depth. The small number of donors limited the genetic and exposure-history diversity represented. Pairwise subsampling led to the expectation that sequencing depth would affect the degree of clonotype sharing among donors. Larger estimated clonotype richness was generally found for naive subsets than for memory subsets.

TCR CDR3 regions were amplified from genomic DNA by multiplex PCR using the deep immunoSEQ assay. Extracted genomic DNA from each cell subset was spread evenly across all wells of several immunoSEQ 96-well plates, with each plate serving as a replicate. Each replicate PCR for sorted subsets received around 0.2 ug genomic DNA, equal to about 30,000 T cell genomes. The purified libraries were quantified using a Qubit 3.0 fluorometer, sized with a Bioanalyzer 2100, and then quantified again using the KAPA Library Quantification kit. Each immunoSEQ 96-well plate was sequenced on its own single-read 150-cycle Illumina NextSeq 550 flow cell. The authors' pipeline ran thus. Because only junctional sequences without quality scores were contained in the immunoSEQ output, filtering matching that applied to full-length reads could not be performed. Sequences were annotated with PyIR, a Python wrapper for IgBLAST v1.9, using IMGT germline references to assign V/J genes and CDR3. Reads with weak V/J assignments (E-value above 1e-6), missing CDR3, stop codons, out-of-frame junctions, or ambiguous translated residues were removed. A V3J clonotype was defined by an identical inferred V gene, J gene, and CDR3 amino acid sequence. To compute the percentage overlap between repertoires, the number of shared unique clonotypes was divided by the size of the smaller repertoire. RTK rarefaction, the Chao1 estimator, and Recon v2.1 estimates of unobserved clonotypes were used to assess repertoire richness. OLGA was used to compute generation probabilities for all TCRbeta clonotypes that the gDNA method yielded from several donors. Imported from immuneACCESS, the table was reduced by TCRdb to in-frame sequences with V and J called. These copies leave out some clones; in studies compared against another copy, an unresolved V gene accounts for under half, and the cause of the remainder is not known. V and J calls and clone size are those listed in that table; D and trimming were worked out from the DNA. The sample has a few hundred thousand clones on record, 95% of them singletons. Clones ranked in the top ten supply roughly 0.1% of the sample.

The clonotype comes from a woman aged 30 to 39 in good health. The receptor chain draws on TRBV5-8 and TRBJ2-7; the D gene identity is not certain. The sample taken for sequencing was naive CD8+ T cells sorted from blood. The meaning of the sample's cell subset or site label: CD45RA+CCR7+. The DNA reads as follows: TGTGCCAGCAGCTTACTCGATTCCTACGAGCAGTACTTC. Translated, it reads CASSLLDSYEQYF.